One and the same sample provided the 2 T cell receptor beta chains below, sequenced in a study of CD8 T cells in Susac syndrome. RNA in amounts of roughly 0.45 to 1 ug was reverse transcribed with random hexamers. TCRdb re-called the immunoSEQ multiplex PCR reads through MiXCR, storing one row per CDR3 protein. The table has about 76,000 distinct CDR3 sequences, roughly 92% seen once. What was sequenced was CD8+ T cells from PBMCs. The receptors stem from a human donor with Susac syndrome.

The chain uses TRBV6-2 or TRBV6-3 and TRBJ2-7; no clear D gene. V dropped 5 bases and J dropped 2 bases, with 4 bases sitting between them. The CDR3 is 11 amino acids. Germline V lookup: CDR1 MNHEY, CDR2 SVGEGT. CDR3 residues: CASSTTYEQYF. CDR3 nucleotides: TGTGCCAGCAGTACCACCTACGAGCAGTACTTC.

This clonotype was observed once. This chain links TRBV12-3 or TRBV12-4 with TRBJ2-3; no clear D. Trimming stripped 2 bases from V and 4 bases from J, with 10 bases between. The CDR3 consists of 14 residues. The CDR3 sequence is CASSLNLSPDTQYF. In nucleotides, the CDR3 is TGTGCCAGCAGTTTAAACCTTTCTCCAGATACGCAGTATTTT.